The present T cell receptor (beta chain) was sequenced within a study of blood T cell repertoires in COVID-19. About the study: PBMCs, B-cell-depleted T cells, or T cells were the source of the cDNA or gDNA that made up the material.

Germline lookup yields CDR1 SGHKS and CDR2 YYEKEE (reference sequence). Trimming pared 5 bases from V and 4 bases from J, leaving 12 bases between. The CDR3 is 14 residues long. Original analysis: Nucleated cell counts were estimated from reference gene primer amplification. Only in-frame clones appear in the TCRdb table, and some are missing; sequencing was by immunoSEQ multiplex PCR. The V and J calls and the clone size are those of that table, but D and trimming were determined from the DNA. This table holds almost 400,000 clones, around 87% found once. The sample comprised peripheral blood. J is TRBJ2-2 and V is TRBV5-5; maybe TRBD1 (5 bases). This TCR came from a woman aged 60 to 75 with COVID-19, enrolled during active disease. DNA for the CDR3: TGTGCCAGCAGTTCGGACACGATCACCGGGGAGCTGTTTTTT. It encodes CASSSDTITGELFF.